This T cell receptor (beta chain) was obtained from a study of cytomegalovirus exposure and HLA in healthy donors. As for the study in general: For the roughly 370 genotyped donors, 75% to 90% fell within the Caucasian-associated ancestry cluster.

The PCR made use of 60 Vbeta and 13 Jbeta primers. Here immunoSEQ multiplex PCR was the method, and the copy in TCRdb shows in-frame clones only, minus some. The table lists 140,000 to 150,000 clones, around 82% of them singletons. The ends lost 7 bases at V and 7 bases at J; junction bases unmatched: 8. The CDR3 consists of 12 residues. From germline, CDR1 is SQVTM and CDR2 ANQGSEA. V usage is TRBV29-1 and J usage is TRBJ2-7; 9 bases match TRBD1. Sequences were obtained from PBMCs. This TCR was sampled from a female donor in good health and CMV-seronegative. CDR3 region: CSARTGVGEQYF. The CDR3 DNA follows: TGCAGCGCCAGGACAGGGGTTGGGGAGCAGTACTTC.